The 26 T cell receptor beta chains presented below share a single source sample, sequenced in a study of graft-versus-host responses after intestinal transplantation. Data came from immunoSEQ multiplex PCR; TCRdb stores just in-frame clones and leaves some out. This table holds 90,000 to 120,000 clones, approximately 88% found once. These receptors' targets are unknown. This material consisted of unstimulated CD4+ T cells sorted from spleen or lymph node cells, taken before transplant. Receptors were obtained from a human donor who was the organ donor for an intestinal transplant.

The chain carries TRBV4-2 and TRBJ2-4; 7 positions agree with TRBD2. CDR3 length equals 15 residues. Per the germline V gene, CDR1 is LGHNA and CDR2 is YNFKEQ. The J segment lost 3 bases and the V segment lost 0 bases, leaving 2 bases of the junction unmatched. In DNA, the CDR3 is TGTGCCAGCAGCCAAGATCCTAGCGGCAAAAACATTCAGTACTTC. Its translation is CASSQDPSGKNIQYF.

The gene calls are TRBV11-2 and TRBJ1-1; the D is unclear. CDR1 and CDR2 from the germline V gene are SGHAT and FQNNGV. The CDR3 is made up of 14 amino acids. V shed 2 bases and J shed 0 bases, with 7 bases lying between them. The CDR3 loop reads CASSLQLLNTEAFF. The CDR3 DNA follows: TGTGCCAGCAGCTTACAGTTACTGAACACTGAAGCTTTCTTT.

This chain joins TRBV7-9 and TRBJ2-2, with no clear D. The V end was cut by 5 bases, the J end by 6 bases, with 16 bases between. Germline V lookup: CDR1 SEHNR, CDR2 FQNEAQ (reference sequence). There are 15 residues in the CDR3. CDR3 region: CASSTGRFGPGELFF. CDR3 nucleotide sequence: TGTGCCAGCAGCACGGGTCGATTTGGGCCCGGGGAGCTGTTTTTT. Full variable domain (outside the CDR3, taken from reference TRBV7-9 and TRBJ2-2): DTGVSQNPRHKITKRGQNVTFRCDPISEHNRLYWYRQTLGQGPEFLTYFQNEAQLEKSRLLSDRFSAERPKGSFSTLEIQRTEQGDSAMYLCASSTGRFGPGELFFGEGSRLTVL.

The V and J genes are TRBV6-6 and TRBJ2-4, with TRBD1 identical over 8 bases. V lost 5 bases and J lost 0; bases outside the gene matches: 6. Germline loops: CDR1 MNHNY, CDR2 SVGAGI (reference sequence). The CDR3 runs 16 residues. This chain's CDR3 is CASSPTGVLAKNIQYF. The CDR3 nucleotides read TGTGCCAGCAGTCCGACAGGGGTCCTAGCCAAAAACATTCAGTACTTC.

The J gene is TRBJ1-5, the V gene TRBV30, with TRBD1 identical over 8 bases. J was trimmed by 0 bases and V by 0 bases; bases with no gene match: 10. Germline CDR1 reads GTSNPN; CDR2 reads SVGIG (reference sequence). The CDR3 is 18 residues long. CDR3 DNA: TGTGCCTGGAGTGTACCAGACAGGGGATGGAATAGCAATCAGCCCCAGCATTTT. Amino acids: CAWSVPDRGWNSNQPQHF.

The V and J genes are TRBV7-2 and TRBJ1-3; perhaps TRBD1 as D (6 bases). V lost 5 bases to trimming and J lost 3 bases, with 23 bases between them. From germline, CDR1 is SGHTA and CDR2 FQGNSA. The CDR3 runs 18 residues. As DNA, the CDR3 is TGTGCCAGCAGCACAGGGAGCAGGGAGAATTATATTGGAAACACCATATATTTT. This sequence encodes CASSTGSRENYIGNTIYF.

This clone was counted only a few times. This rearrangement joins TRBV18 to TRBJ1-1; TRBD1 matches 7 bases. The CDR3 contains 13 residues. Germline CDR1 and CDR2: KGHSH and LQKENI. CDR3 in DNA: TGTCAAACCCTGACAGGGACGAACACTGAAGCTTTCTTT. Amino acids: CQTLTGTNTEAFF.

The V and J genes are TRBV27 and TRBJ2-7, with 13 bases fitting TRBD2. With 0 bases clipped from V and 4 bases from J, the junction kept 3 bases outside the gene matches. The germline CDR1 and CDR2 sequences are MNHEY and SMNVEV (reference sequence). The CDR3 covers 16 residues. CDR3 in DNA: TGTGCCAGCAGTTTATCGGGACTAGCGGGAAGGTACGAGCAGTACTTC. Amino acids: CASSLSGLAGRYEQYF.

The rearrangement joins TRBV5-1 to TRBJ1-2, with TRBD1 matching over 7 bases. CDR3 length: 15 amino acids. CDR1 is SGHRS and CDR2 is YFSETQ in the germline V gene. The ends lost 0 bases at V and 8 bases at J; junction bases unmatched: 10. In nucleotides, the CDR3 is TGCGCCAGCAGCTTGGGCCCCGACAGGGTAAAGGGCTACACCTTC. It encodes CASSLGPDRVKGYTF.

The J gene is TRBJ1-2, the V gene TRBV6-5, with 7 bases fitting TRBD1. Germline CDR1 and CDR2: MNHEY and SVGAGI. V was pared by 6 bases and J by 6 bases, with 4 bases of the junction left unmatched. The CDR3 covers 12 residues. CDR3 sequence (DNA): TGTGCCAGCAGGGGGGGACAGCATGGCTACACCTTC. Protein sequence: CASRGGQHGYTF.

In this sample, this clone turned up once. The chain is built from TRBV18 and TRBJ2-1; TRBD1 matches at 8 bases. The V gene's germline CDR1 is KGHSH and CDR2 LQKENI. After removal of 3 bases from V and 7 bases from J, the junction contained 20 bases not matched to a gene. The CDR3 covers 19 residues. The chain's CDR3 is CASSPIGSTGARGRNEQFF. The CDR3 coding sequence is TGTGCCAGCTCACCCATCGGTTCGACAGGGGCCCGGGGGAGGAATGAGCAGTTCTTC. Supplemented by reference TRBV18 and TRBJ2-1, the full variable domain reads NAGVMQNPRHLVRRRGQEARLRCSPMKGHSHVYWYRQLPEEGLKFMVYLQKENIIDESGMPKERFSAEFPKEGPSILRIQQVVRGDSAAYFCASSPIGSTGARGRNEQFFGPGTRLTVL.

This clone was seen just once. V is TRBV5-1 and J is TRBJ2-5; D assignment may be TRBD1 or TRBD2 (6 bases each). Germline loops: CDR1 SGHRS, CDR2 YFSETQ. The CDR3 has 15 residues. Trimming shortened V by 6 bases and J by 5 bases, and 20 bases separated the two germline ends. The CDR3 reads CASKPTGTRRETQYF. CDR3 nucleotides: TGCGCCAGCAAACCTACAGGGACTCGCCGGGAGACCCAGTACTTC.

The J gene is TRBJ1-2, the V gene TRBV6-1; 9 nucleotides line up with TRBD1. Per germline, CDR1 MNHNS and CDR2 SASEGT. The J segment lost 8 bases and the V segment lost 7 bases, leaving 8 bases of the junction unmatched. The CDR3 covers 13 residues. The chain's CDR3 is CASKVTGGMGYTF. The CDR3 DNA reads as TGTGCCAGCAAAGTAACAGGGGGCATGGGCTACACCTTC.

This chain links TRBV7-9 with TRBJ1-1; 7 positions match TRBD1. The V and J ends lost 1 base and 5 bases, in that order; junction bases with no gene match: 4. The CDR3 extends over 14 amino acids. Germline loops: CDR1 SEHNR, CDR2 FQNEAQ (reference sequence). The CDR3 spells CASSLVQGETEAFF. CDR3 sequence (DNA): TGTGCCAGCAGCTTAGTTCAGGGGGAGACTGAAGCTTTCTTT.

This rearrangement joins TRBV25-1 to TRBJ2-1; possibly TRBD2 for D (5 bases). V shed 2 bases and J shed 7 bases, with 6 bases lying between them. The germline V gene has CDR1 MGHDK and CDR2 SYGVNS. This CDR3 contains 12 residues. The CDR3 DNA sequence: TGTGCCAGCAGTGAAGAGCGGAATGAGCAGTTCTTC. Residues: CASSEERNEQFF.

This clone appeared once. The chain joins TRBV2 to TRBJ2-5; a possible D gene is TRBD1 (6 bases). This CDR3 spans 15 amino acids. V lost 6 bases to trimming and J lost 5 bases, with 19 bases between them. Looked up from germline, CDR1 is SNHLY and CDR2 is FYNNEI. CDR3 nucleotides: TGTGCCAGCAGCTCCTCGAGGGGGTCCGGGGAGACCCAGTACTTC. Encoded protein: CASSSSRGSGETQYF.

This chain uses TRBV18 with TRBJ2-5; 9 nucleotides agree with TRBD2. Germline-derived CDR1 and CDR2 are KGHSH and LQKENI. The CDR3 has 14 residues. The V and J ends lost 3 bases and 5 bases, in that order; junction bases with no gene match: 4. The CDR3 DNA reads TGTGCCAGCTCACCGCTAGCGGGACTTGAGACCCAGTACTTC. Amino acids: CASSPLAGLETQYF. The complete variable domain, with remaining parts taken from reference TRBV18 and TRBJ2-5, reads NAGVMQNPRHLVRRRGQEARLRCSPMKGHSHVYWYRQLPEEGLKFMVYLQKENIIDESGMPKERFSAEFPKEGPSILRIQQVVRGDSAAYFCASSPLAGLETQYFGPGTRLLVL.

This clone was counted between two and nine times. Other DNA sequences in the sample encode the same CDR3. J is TRBJ2-7 and V is TRBV5-1; D tentatively fits TRBD1 or TRBD2 (5 bases each). Per the germline V gene, CDR1 is SGHRS and CDR2 is YFSETQ. The CDR3 has 16 amino acids. Trimming took off 3 bases at V and 2 bases at J, with 18 bases between the two ends. The CDR3 DNA follows: TGCGCCAGCAGCTGGGGCGAGGGTGGGGGAACCTACGAGCAGTACTTC. The encoded protein is CASSWGEGGGTYEQYF.

The rearrangement links TRBV14 to TRBJ1-1; D is perhaps TRBD1 (6 bases). The CDR3 contains 11 residues. Germline lookup yields CDR1 SGHDN and CDR2 FVKESK. V was trimmed by 8 bases and J by 5 bases, leaving 9 bases between them. CDR3 DNA: TGTGCCAGCCGCAGGGGAACTGAAGCTTTCTTT. Protein: CASRRGTEAFF.

The rearrangement uses TRBV5-1 and TRBJ2-1; 10 nucleotides align to TRBD2. Germline V gives CDR1 SGHRS, CDR2 YFSETQ. V shed 3 bases, J shed 0 bases, and the junction held 0 bases outside the gene matches. The CDR3 extends over 15 amino acids. Here the CDR3 reads CASSSSGSSYNEQFF. The CDR3 nucleotides are TGCGCCAGCAGCTCTAGCGGGAGCTCCTACAATGAGCAGTTCTTC.

The CDR3 is CASSPRVQMNTEAFF. The CDR3 bases are TGTGCCAGCTCACCACGGGTACAAATGAACACTGAAGCTTTCTTT. This chain uses TRBV18 with TRBJ1-1; no definite D call. CDR3 size: 15 residues. Germline CDR1 reads KGHSH; CDR2 reads LQKENI. V was trimmed by 1 base and J by 0 bases, leaving 9 bases between them. Full variable domain (outside the CDR3, taken from reference TRBV18 and TRBJ1-1): NAGVMQNPRHLVRRRGQEARLRCSPMKGHSHVYWYRQLPEEGLKFMVYLQKENIIDESGMPKERFSAEFPKEGPSILRIQQVVRGDSAAYFCASSPRVQMNTEAFFGQGTRLTVV.

V and J are TRBV7-9 and TRBJ2-3; TRBD2 aligns across 8 bases. Trimming took 3 bases from V and 2 from J; bases not matched to a gene: 7. CDR3 length: 16 amino acids. Germline CDR1 and CDR2: SEHNR and FQNEAQ (reference sequence). Here the CDR3 reads CASSLQAGGLTDTQYF. The CDR3 nucleotides read TGTGCCAGCAGCTTGCAGGCGGGGGGCCTCACAGATACGCAGTATTTT.

This chain connects TRBV29-1 to TRBJ2-7, with D hard to call. CDR3 length: 13 residues. Trimming pared 0 bases from V and 0 bases from J, leaving 6 bases between. Germline values: CDR1 SQVTM, CDR2 ANQGSEA. The CDR3 loop is CSVEDYSSYEQYF. The CDR3 DNA sequence: TGCAGCGTTGAAGATTACAGCTCCTACGAGCAGTACTTC.

This clone came up once. This chain joins TRBV9 and TRBJ2-1; weak D call: TRBD1 (5 bases). The V gene lost 3 bases and the J gene lost 10 bases, with 8 bases spanning the gap. Germline V CDR1 and CDR2: SGDLS, YYNGEE. The CDR3 runs to 11 residues. The CDR3 nucleotides are TGTGCCAGCAGCGACCCAGGGGAGCAGTTCTTC. Translating gives CASSDPGEQFF.

The J gene is TRBJ1-1, the V gene TRBV28; D not certain. The CDR3 loop spans 15 amino acids. With 0 bases removed from V and 0 bases from J, the gap between germline ends came to 8 bases. Germline lookup yields CDR1 MDHEN and CDR2 SYDVKM. DNA of the CDR3: TGTGCCAGCAGTTTATGGCCGGGCATGAACACTGAAGCTTTCTTT. Amino acids: CASSLWPGMNTEAFF.

This clone was recorded only once. The J gene is TRBJ1-2, the V gene TRBV5-1; D not resolved. Germline loops: CDR1 SGHRS, CDR2 YFSETQ. The CDR3 has 14 residues. The V and J ends lost 3 bases and 0 bases respectively, with 9 bases between them. The DNA for the CDR3 is TGCGCCAGCAGCTCAGCCGGGACTAACTATGGCTACACCTTC. Its protein is CASSSAGTNYGYTF.